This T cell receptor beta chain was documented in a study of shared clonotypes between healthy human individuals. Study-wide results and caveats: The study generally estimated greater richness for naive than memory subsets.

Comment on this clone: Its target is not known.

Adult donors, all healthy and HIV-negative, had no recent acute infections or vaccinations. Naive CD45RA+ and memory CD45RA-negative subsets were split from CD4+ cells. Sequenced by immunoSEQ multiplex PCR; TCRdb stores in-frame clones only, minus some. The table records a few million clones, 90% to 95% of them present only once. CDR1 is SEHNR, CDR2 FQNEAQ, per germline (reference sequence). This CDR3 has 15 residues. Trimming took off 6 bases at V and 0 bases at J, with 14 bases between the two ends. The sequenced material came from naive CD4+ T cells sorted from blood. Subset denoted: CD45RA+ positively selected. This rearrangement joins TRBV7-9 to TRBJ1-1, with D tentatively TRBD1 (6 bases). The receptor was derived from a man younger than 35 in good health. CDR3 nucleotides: TGTGCCAGCAGTCTGGACAGCCTCATGAACACTGAAGCTTTCTTT. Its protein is CASSLDSLMNTEAFF.